This TCR beta chain was recorded in a study of T cells after posttransplantation cyclophosphamide (dated by TCRdb to about 2016). Study-level background: T cell repertoire reconstitution was tracked by TRB sequencing after myeloablative bone marrow transplantation in which posttransplantation cyclophosphamide was used as GVHD prophylaxis. Samples from roughly 35 PTCy-treated patients, along with samples from roughly 15 of their related bone marrow donors, underwent antigen receptor sequencing. Blood from all 35 or so PTCy patients with 1-year posttransplant specimens was subjected to TRB sequencing. In 3 patients, up to about 3 additional blood samples taken between 2 and 5.2 years after transplant also underwent TRB sequencing, as did pretransplant blood from several patients. Because TRA and TRB clonality were tightly correlated in 9 or 10 samples, subsequent TCR analyses were focused on TRB only. Public TRB sequences were searched against a database of over 3,600 sequences associated with responses to pathogens, tumor antigens, self-antigens and alloantigens. Paper-wide results and their limitations: The TRB repertoires of T cells infiltrating skin or the GI tract showed only limited overlap with the TRB repertoires found in blood. Donor-recipient similarity was low at 1-2 months but rose over the first year, and later blood repertoires were often dominated by donor CD8+ memory clones. Across 45 patients, recipient CMV seropositivity and CMV reactivation were highly associated with TRB clonality; PTCy diversity was similar to CNI/methotrexate controls.

From a lookup of the germline V gene, CDR1 and CDR2 are SGDLS and YYNGEE. Measured from the cysteine to the phenylalanine, the CDR3 is 13 residues long. Of all the DNA, just the CDR3 is kept, 39 bases in frame from base 1. Trimming takes 3 bases from V and 4 bases from J, and the germline ends sit 10 bases apart. Related bone marrow donors provided peripheral blood samples on the day of marrow donation. Peripheral blood and bone marrow mononuclear cells were isolated by Ficoll-Hypaque density centrifugation and cryopreserved. CD4+ and CD8+ T cells, including naive and memory subsets, were sorted by FACS on a FACSAria II. Genomic DNA was the input for TRB sequencing, which was run either with the immunoSEQ assay at survey resolution or with the hsTCRB kit. In the authors' own workflow: Initial read processing used immunoSEQ software, and repertoire analyses used the LymphoSeq R package. Clonality was computed as 1 minus normalized Shannon entropy; Gini coefficient was also calculated for each TRB dataset. Phenotypes of unsorted samples were inferred by mapping TRB sequences from sorted subsets of the recipient or donor onto unsorted samples of the same recipient. Here the immuneACCESS table is served through TCRdb, limited to in-frame sequences with V and J called. Missing clones are a known gap in these copies; in checked studies unresolved V genes cover under half, and the rest lacks a known reason. That table furnishes V, J and clone size, whereas the DNA furnished D and trimming. The sample table shows some 3,500 clones, and 68% are seen once. The ten largest clones represent roughly 24% of the sample.

A remark on this clone: Which antigen it targets is not known. Base qualities are not provided; no much larger clone lies one nucleotide away.

This receptor was identified in a man aged 45 to 65. The sequence links TRBV9 to TRBJ2-5; the D gene is not confidently resolved. Sequencing used memory CD8+ T cells sorted from blood. The CDR3 reads as follows: CASSGRLGETQYF. The base sequence is TGTGCCAGCAGCGGGCGACTGGGAGAGACCCAGTACTTC.